This is a list of T cell receptor beta chains from one sample in a study of T-cell memory formation after mild COVID-19. TCRdb used MiXCR to reprocess the 5' RACE reads, holding one entry per CDR3 protein. Of 110,000 or so distinct CDR3 sequences listed, 22% are singletons. The specimen sequenced was PBMCs or a T cell subset sorted from them (not recorded which). The receptors shown here come from a young man who had mild COVID-19 (a few samples of this study predate the infection). Cell type and time point are not known. Both conserved end residues are part of each CDR3. The D gene is left open where the match is weak. Clone sizes are given selectively: once, few, many, or a class where the clone is expanded.

v_gene: TRBV10-3; d_gene: -; abundance: -; len: 12; j_gene: TRBJ2-7; CDR3aa: CAISGPGYEQYF; CDR3nt: TGTGCCATCAGTGGCCCTGGGTACGAGCAGTACTTC
v_gene: TRBV7-8; d_gene: -; abundance: -; len: 13; j_gene: TRBJ1-5; CDR3aa: CASSSTRNQPQHF; CDR3nt: TGTGCCAGCAGCTCGACCCGCAATCAGCCCCAGCATTTT
v_gene: TRBV3-1; d_gene: TRBD1; abundance: -; len: 15; j_gene: TRBJ2-5; CDR3aa: CASSPRDRVEETQYF; CDR3nt: TGTGCCAGCAGCCCCCGGGACAGGGTAGAAGAGACCCAGTACTTC
v_gene: TRBV6-5; d_gene: -; abundance: few; len: 15; j_gene: TRBJ1-1; CDR3aa: CASTPKGRMNTEAFF; CDR3nt: TGTGCCAGCACCCCTAAAGGGCGCATGAACACTGAAGCTTTCTTT
v_gene: TRBV9; d_gene: -; abundance: many; len: 15; j_gene: TRBJ2-1; CDR3aa: CASSVVVGGSNEQFF; CDR3nt: TGTGCCAGCAGCGTAGTGGTGGGGGGCTCGAATGAGCAGTTCTTC
v_gene: TRBV9; d_gene: TRBD1; abundance: few; len: 14; j_gene: TRBJ2-2; CDR3aa: CASSSGTGGGELFF; CDR3nt: TGTGCCAGCAGCTCCGGGACAGGCGGCGGGGAGCTGTTTTTT
v_gene: TRBV10-1; d_gene: -; abundance: -; len: 15; j_gene: TRBJ2-7; CDR3aa: CASSGPTGEENEQYF; CDR3nt: TGCGCCAGCAGTGGCCCCACAGGGGAGGAGAACGAGCAGTACTTC
v_gene: TRBV11-2; d_gene: -; abundance: many; len: 17; j_gene: TRBJ2-3; CDR3aa: CASSLDVGRARADTQYF; CDR3nt: TGTGCCAGCAGCTTAGATGTCGGCAGGGCTCGAGCAGATACGCAGTATTTT
v_gene: TRBV5-1; d_gene: TRBD1; abundance: -; len: 14; j_gene: TRBJ1-2; CDR3aa: CASSFAGGADGYTF; CDR3nt: TGCGCCAGCAGCTTCGCAGGGGGCGCTGATGGCTACACCTTC
v_gene: TRBV5-1; d_gene: TRBD2; abundance: -; len: 16; j_gene: TRBJ2-1; CDR3aa: CASSSGLAGGLNEQFF; CDR3nt: TGCGCCAGCAGCTCGGGACTAGCGGGGGGGCTAAATGAGCAGTTCTTC
v_gene: TRBV30; d_gene: -; abundance: -; len: 13; j_gene: TRBJ1-5; CDR3aa: CAWSVHSNQPQHF; CDR3nt: TGTGCCTGGAGTGTACATAGCAATCAGCCCCAGCATTTT
v_gene: TRBV29-1; d_gene: -; abundance: few; len: 13; j_gene: TRBJ2-3; CDR3aa: CSVERREQDTQYF; CDR3nt: TGCAGCGTTGAACGCAGGGAGCAAGATACGCAGTATTTT
v_gene: TRBV6-6; d_gene: -; abundance: -; len: 11; j_gene: TRBJ2-7; CDR3aa: CASSWGGGNYF; CDR3nt: -
v_gene: TRBV3-1; d_gene: -; abundance: few; len: 15; j_gene: TRBJ1-1; CDR3aa: CASSPSGLPGTEAFF; CDR3nt: TGTGCCAGCAGCCCATCGGGACTGCCGGGCACTGAAGCTTTCTTT